This T cell receptor beta chain is from a study of cytomegalovirus exposure and HLA in healthy donors. This clone occurred once. Its specificity is not known. Looked up from germline, CDR1 is SGHRS and CDR2 is YFSETQ. V lost 3 bases, J lost 3 bases, and 16 bases lay in between. This CDR3 region has 15 residues. Study-level findings and limits: Subsequent analysis found a tendency for first-cohort TCR clusters to co-occur within the 95 to 150 validation repertoires. Most observed TCR sequences were rare, whereas some public TCRs were detected in many donors.

The repertoire was sequenced with immunoSEQ multiplex PCR; TCRdb's copy has only in-frame clones and lacks some. The top ten clones hold about 0.8% of a sample with around 350,000 clones, 86% of them seen once. This clonotype was obtained from a woman between 18 and 30 years old in good health and CMV-seronegative. The J gene is TRBJ2-7, the V gene TRBV5-1; weak D call: TRBD2 (5 bases). What was sequenced was PBMCs. Here the CDR3 reads CASSWTEVSVYEQYF. CDR3 nucleotides: TGCGCCAGCAGCTGGACTGAGGTTTCGGTCTACGAGCAGTACTTC.